The rows below give T cell receptor beta chains drawn from one sample of a study of T-cell reconstitution after alpha-beta-depleted transplantation in children. One entry per CDR3 protein, called by TCRdb with MiXCR from the PCR reads. The repertoire consists of about 500,000 distinct CDR3 sequences, with roughly 33% occurring once and the leading ten covering approximately 2.3%. Material: PBMCs from the stem cell graft donor, obtained from the stem cell graft. These receptor sequences come from a human donor who donated a stem cell graft to a child with aplastic anemia. CDR3s include the opening cysteine and the closing phenylalanine or tryptophan. D genes are given only for firm matches. Size tells how often a clone was seen (once, few, many) or the class of an expanded clone, and some rows leave it out.

abundance	d_gene	v_gene	j_gene	CDR3aa	CDR3nt
NA	TRBD2	TRBV4-2	TRBJ2-5	CASSPGLAGGPQKWETQYF	TGTGCCAGCAGCCCGGGACTAGCGGGAGGTCCACAAAAGTGGGAGACCCAGTACTTC
few	NA	TRBV9	TRBJ2-1	CASSPGGGTSYNEQFF	TGTGCCAGCAGCCCAGGGGGAGGTACTTCCTACAATGAGCAGTTCTTC
NA	TRBD1	TRBV12-3/TRBV12-4	TRBJ1-3	CASRPTGTGDGNTIYF	TGTGCCAGCAGGCCGACCGGGACAGGGGATGGAAACACCATATATTTT
many	NA	TRBV12-3/TRBV12-4	TRBJ1-2	CASSEGRPNGYTF	TGTGCCAGCAGTGAGGGCAGACCAAATGGCTACACCTTC
NA	NA	TRBV7-8	TRBJ2-2	CASSPRDTYTGELFF	TGTGCCAGCAGCCCTCGGGACACTTACACCGGGGAGCTGTTTTTT
few	NA	TRBV5-1	TRBJ2-1	CASSTGTDSYNEQFF	TGCGCCAGCAGCACGGGGACGGATTCCTACAATGAGCAGTTCTTC
NA	NA	TRBV9	TRBJ2-4	CASSVTGIGDIQYF	TGTGCCAGCAGCGTCACAGGGATTGGAGACATTCAGTACTTC
NA	NA	TRBV12-3/TRBV12-4	TRBJ1-1	CASSSLAGQIEAFF	TGTGCCAGCTCATCCCTAGCCGGACAGATAGAAGCTTTCTTT
few	NA	TRBV13	TRBJ2-7	CASSPPQGPSTYEQYF	TGTGCCAGCAGCCCCCCGCAGGGACCCTCAACCTACGAGCAGTACTTC
few	NA	TRBV29-1	TRBJ2-3	CSNRRATSTDTQYF	TGCAGTAACCGCCGGGCGACCAGCACAGATACGCAGTATTTT
NA	NA	TRBV4-2	TRBJ2-7	CASSQGGGASYEQYF	TGTGCCAGCAGCCAGGGTGGCGGGGCCTCCTACGAGCAGTACTTC
NA	NA	TRBV29-1	TRBJ2-7	CSVVPRDSYEQYF	TGCAGCGTCGTGCCCCGGGATTCCTACGAGCAGTACTTC
few	TRBD1	TRBV27	TRBJ1-5	CASSPDRDRNQPQHF	TGTGCCAGCAGCCCCGACAGGGACCGCAATCAGCCCCAGCATTTT
NA	NA	TRBV28	TRBJ2-2	CASSLGAGGELFF	TGTGCCAGCAGTTTAGGGGCTGGCGGGGAGCTGTTTTTT
NA	NA	TRBV6-2/TRBV6-3	TRBJ1-1	CASRDGRKNTEAFF	TGTGCCAGCAGGGACGGACGGAAGAACACTGAAGCTTTCTTT
NA	TRBD1	TRBV20-1	TRBJ1-5	CSARETGVGQPQHF	TGCAGTGCTAGAGAGACAGGGGTGGGCCAGCCCCAGCATTTT
NA	NA	TRBV18	TRBJ1-1	CASSLIQENTEAFF	TGTGCCAGCTCACTAATTCAGGAGAACACTGAAGCTTTCTTT
few	NA	TRBV5-1	TRBJ1-1	CASKPGPDTEAFF	TGCGCCAGTAAACCGGGCCCGGACACTGAAGCTTTCTTT
NA	TRBD1	TRBV9	TRBJ2-1	CASSATGGFNEQFF	TGTGCCAGCAGCGCGACAGGGGGCTTCAATGAGCAGTTCTTC
NA	NA	TRBV7-2	TRBJ1-2	CASSLAAGSGYTF	TGTGCCAGCAGCTTAGCGGCTGGGAGCGGCTACACCTTC
NA	NA	TRBV5-5	TRBJ2-2	CASYRGGTGELFF	TGTGCCAGCTACCGAGGGGGGACCGGGGAGCTGTTTTTT
NA	NA	TRBV15	TRBJ2-3	CATSRDWGSADTQYF	TGTGCCACCAGCAGAGATTGGGGGAGTGCTGATACGCAGTATTTT
NA	NA	TRBV20-1	TRBJ2-7	CSARAREEQYF	TGCAGTGCTAGAGCAAGAGAAGAGCAGTACTTC
NA	NA	TRBV7-6	TRBJ2-1	CASSRGHLNEQFF	TGTGCCAGCAGCCGGGGACACCTCAATGAGCAGTTCTTC
NA	TRBD2	TRBV30	TRBJ2-3	CAWRASGDTQYF	TGTGCCTGGAGAGCTAGCGGGGATACGCAGTATTTT
many	TRBD1	TRBV29-1	TRBJ2-2	CSGRGQGDTGELFF	TGCAGCGGACGGGGACAGGGCGATACCGGGGAGCTGTTTTTT
NA	NA	TRBV4-3	TRBJ2-1	CASSQDHTGNEQFF	TGCGCCAGCAGCCAAGATCATACAGGCAATGAGCAGTTCTTC
NA	NA	TRBV3-1	TRBJ1-1	CASSGTRRLNTEAFF	TGTGCCAGCAGTGGGACTAGACGGTTGAACACTGAAGCTTTCTTT
NA	TRBD2	TRBV11-2	TRBJ2-1	CANSSGLAGSRSSYNEQFF	TGTGCCAACAGTTCCGGACTAGCGGGGTCCCGGAGCTCCTACAATGAGCAGTTCTTC
NA	NA	TRBV12-3/TRBV12-4	TRBJ1-5	CASSTGTLVQPQHF	TGTGCCAGCAGCACAGGGACATTAGTTCAGCCCCAGCATTTT
NA	TRBD1	TRBV29-1	TRBJ2-1	CSAGTGTGGGSVQFF	TGCAGCGCCGGAACGGGGACAGGGGGAGGGTCCGTGCAGTTCTTC
many	NA	TRBV5-1	TRBJ2-1	CASSLDGNEQFF	TGCGCCAGCAGCTTGGATGGAAATGAGCAGTTCTTC
few	TRBD1	TRBV6-5	TRBJ1-1	CASSYSGGTGWVTEAFF	TGTGCCAGCAGTTACTCGGGGGGGACAGGGTGGGTCACTGAAGCTTTCTTT
NA	TRBD1	TRBV5-1	TRBJ1-3	CASSERQGASGNTIYF	TGCGCCAGCAGCGAACGACAGGGGGCCTCTGGAAACACCATATATTTT